Below, 29 T cell receptor beta chains from the same sample are listed, as sequenced in a study of human T cells and chemical hapten exposure. One entry per CDR3 protein results from TCRdb running MiXCR on the RACE reads. The sample has approximately 97,000 distinct CDR3 sequences; around a quarter are singletons. Time point in this sample: patch test 3, about 24 weeks after DPC sensitization. Treatment given: therapeutic diphenylcyclopropenone sensitization with weekly scalp DPC. The input for sequencing was whole blood, taken in connection with sensitization to the hapten diphenylcyclopropenone (DPC). All receptors derive from a man between 40 and 49 years old with alopecia areata. Some clones in this sample may be carry-over from other donors' samples.

This clonotype has more than one count but fewer than ten. The chain links TRBV7-8 to TRBJ2-7, with TRBD2 as a possible D gene (6 bases). With 0 bases removed from V and 5 bases from J, the gap between germline ends came to 17 bases. The CDR3 runs to 16 residues. The germline gives CDR1 SGHVS, CDR2 FQNEAQ. CDR3 in amino acids: CASSLAGGARNDEQYF. The CDR3 DNA follows: TGTGCCAGCAGCTTAGCCGGAGGGGCCCGCAACGACGAGCAGTACTTC.

J is TRBJ2-1 and V is TRBV18; maybe TRBD2 (5 bases). Germline CDR1 KGHSH, CDR2 LQKENI. The ends were cut back, 5 bases at V and 7 bases at J, with 15 bases in the middle. The CDR3 has 14 amino acids. In nucleotides, the CDR3 is TGTGCCAGCTCAGTGGGTAGAGGCGGGAATGAGCAGTTCTTC. Its protein product is CASSVGRGGNEQFF.

The gene calls are TRBV6-6 and TRBJ2-5; D possibly corresponds to TRBD2 (5 bases). The CDR3 contains 15 residues. The V gene's germline CDR1 is MNHNY and CDR2 SVGAGI (reference sequence). Trimming removed 4 bases from V and 5 bases from J, with 17 bases in between. DNA for the CDR3: TGTGCCAGCAGTTCTCGGGGAGAACCCGGGGAGACCCAGTACTTC. It specifies CASSSRGEPGETQYF.

This chain links TRBV5-6 with TRBJ2-2, with D perhaps TRBD1 (5 bases). V was cut by 0 bases and J by 11 bases, with 11 bases left in between. The CDR3 extends over 13 amino acids. Germline V lookup: CDR1 SGHDT, CDR2 YYEEEE. CDR3 sequence: CASSLGSGLELFF. In DNA form, the CDR3 reads TGTGCCAGCAGCTTGGGGTCAGGGCTAGAGCTGTTTTTT.

Only a few counts were recorded for this clonotype. The chain is built from TRBV28 and TRBJ2-7; 7 positions agree with TRBD2. From germline, CDR1 is MDHEN and CDR2 SYDVKM. V trimming: 2 bases; J trimming: 4 bases; junction bases outside the gene matches: 8. The CDR3 totals 15 residues. CDR3 in amino acids: CASSLAGATLYEQYF. The CDR3 DNA sequence: TGTGCCAGCAGTTTAGCGGGAGCCACCTTATACGAGCAGTACTTC.

The chain recombines TRBV11-2 with TRBJ2-2; no definite D call. The CDR3 is 16 amino acids. V dropped 3 bases and J dropped 2 bases, with 13 bases sitting between them. Germline lookup yields CDR1 SGHAT and CDR2 FQNNGV. Here the CDR3 DNA reads TGTGCCAGCAGCTTCCACAGCAATCTAAACACCGGGGAGCTGTTTTTT. It specifies CASSFHSNLNTGELFF.

V and J are TRBV6-6 and TRBJ2-5; D could derive from TRBD1 or TRBD2 (5 bases each). Germline CDR1 and CDR2: MNHNY and SVGAGI (reference sequence). Trimming took off 6 bases at V and 5 bases at J, with 19 bases between the two ends. The CDR3 is made up of 15 amino acids. CDR3 region: CASSPGTAGGETQYF. The CDR3 DNA reads TGTGCCAGCAGCCCCGGGACGGCAGGTGGGGAGACCCAGTACTTC.

The sample holds many counts of this clonotype. The chain couples TRBV24-1 to TRBJ2-2; 9 nucleotides agree with TRBD1. Germline loops: CDR1 KGHDR, CDR2 SFDVKD. The CDR3 runs 16 residues. The J segment lost 3 bases and the V segment lost 0 bases, leaving 1 base of the junction unmatched. In DNA, the CDR3 is TGTGCCACCAGTGATTTGAGGACAGGGGACACCGGGGAGCTGTTTTTT. Translation: CATSDLRTGDTGELFF.

V and J are TRBV24-1 and TRBJ2-1; 10 bases align to TRBD2. CDR3 length equals 16 residues. Trimming cost V 4 bases and J 7 bases; bases outside gene matches: 9. In germline, CDR1 is KGHDR, CDR2 SFDVKD. This CDR3 reads CATSDPPSGRGNEQFF. CDR3 bases: TGTGCCACCAGTGACCCGCCTAGCGGGAGAGGAAATGAGCAGTTCTTC.

This clonotype was picked up a small number of times. The rearrangement uses TRBV4-1 and TRBJ2-7; 8 bases line up with TRBD1. Per germline, CDR1 MGHRA and CDR2 YSYEKL. Germline trimming cut 0 bases from V and 4 bases from J; bases unmatched to any gene: 8. The CDR3 length is 16 residues. CDR3: CASSQEGGQGRYEQYF. The CDR3 DNA reads as TGCGCCAGCAGCCAAGAAGGAGGACAGGGTAGGTACGAGCAGTACTTC.

This clonotype has only a few counts. The J gene is TRBJ1-5, the V gene TRBV28; D remains unclear. Deletions cut 6 bases from V and 0 bases from J, with 12 bases between. This CDR3 is 15 amino acids long. Germline V gene sequence: CDR1 MDHEN, CDR2 SYDVKM. This CDR3 reads CASSRYSNSNQPQHF. For the CDR3, the DNA is TGTGCCAGCAGCCGCTACTCTAATAGCAATCAGCCCCAGCATTTT.

This clonotype was observed a few times. The J gene is TRBJ2-3, the V gene TRBV24-1; no definite D call. Germline V CDR1 and CDR2: KGHDR, SFDVKD. The V and J ends lost 7 bases and 2 bases respectively, with 6 bases between them. CDR3 size: 12 residues. The CDR3: CATRSYTDTQYF. In nucleotides, the CDR3 is TGTGCCACCAGGTCGTACACAGATACGCAGTATTTT.

V is TRBV12-3 or TRBV12-4 and J is TRBJ2-2, with 10 bases identical to TRBD2. The CDR3 totals 18 residues. V shed 3 bases and J 6 bases; nucleotides not matched to a gene: 13. The CDR3 nucleotides are TGTGCCAGCAGTTTGGGAGGAGCGGGAGGGTCACGTTCCGGGGAGCTGTTTTTT. Its translation is CASSLGGAGGSRSGELFF.

V and J are TRBV12-3 or TRBV12-4 and TRBJ2-3; D gene ambiguous. Trimming cost V 7 bases and J 0 bases, with 11 bases left between them. This CDR3 has 14 amino acids. The CDR3 loop reads CASNLEPSTDTQYF. DNA for the CDR3: TGTGCCAGCAATCTGGAACCTAGCACAGATACGCAGTATTTT.

This clonotype appeared a few times. This chain links TRBV29-1 with TRBJ2-5; D gene ambiguous. There are 11 residues in the CDR3. Germline V gene lookup returns CDR1 SQVTM and CDR2 ANQGSEA. With 6 bases removed from V and 4 bases from J, the gap between germline ends came to 9 bases. This CDR3 is CSVGVRETQYF. CDR3 DNA: TGCAGCGTGGGTGTTCGAGAGACCCAGTACTTC.

This clonotype was seen a handful of times. The chain links TRBV2 to TRBJ1-5; TRBD1 agrees at 11 bases. This CDR3 is 15 amino acids long. V was pared by 6 bases and J by 6 bases, with 7 bases of the junction left unmatched. The germline gives CDR1 SNHLY, CDR2 FYNNEI. CDR3 amino acids: CASSADRGQGQPQHF. As DNA, the CDR3 is TGTGCCAGCAGCGCGGACAGGGGGCAGGGTCAGCCCCAGCATTTT.

This clonotype occurred a few times. J is TRBJ1-1 and V is TRBV15, with 7 bases aligning to TRBD1. Germline V CDR1 and CDR2: LNHNV, YYDKDF (reference sequence). This CDR3 spans 13 amino acids. Trimming cost V 5 bases and J 7 bases; bases outside gene matches: 7. The CDR3 sequence: CATSSTGSFEAFF. CDR3 DNA sequence: TGTGCCACCAGCTCGACAGGGTCCTTTGAAGCTTTCTTT.

DNA of the CDR3: TGTGCCAGCAGCCCCCCTGGGGCCAACGTCCTGACTTTC. Translated, it gives CASSPPGANVLTF. This chain links TRBV6-1 with TRBJ2-6; D unresolved. The V gene's germline CDR1 is MNHNS and CDR2 SASEGT. The CDR3 loop spans 13 amino acids. Trimming cost V 6 bases and J 2 bases, with 5 bases left between them.

This clonotype was seen only a few times. The chain combines TRBV20-1 with TRBJ2-3, with D perhaps being TRBD1 or TRBD2 (5 bases each). The CDR3 has 14 residues. CDR1 DFQATT and CDR2 SNEGSKA come from the germline V gene (reference sequence). Trimming left V 7 bases short and J 5 bases short, with 19 bases between. Here the CDR3 DNA reads TGCAGTGGTTCGGTGGGGGAGTGGGGAGATACGCAGTATTTT. This encodes CSGSVGEWGDTQYF.

There are a few counts of this clonotype. V is TRBV6-5 and J is TRBJ2-7; weak D call: TRBD1 (7 bases). V was shortened by 4 bases and J by 2 bases, with 12 bases between the two germline ends. From germline, CDR1 is MNHEY and CDR2 SVGAGI. The CDR3 is 14 amino acids. CDR3 sequence (DNA): TGTGCCAGCAGTTCAGGGGGGCCCCCCTACGAGCAGTACTTC. Translating it yields CASSSGGPPYEQYF.

The chain joins TRBV5-1 to TRBJ1-1; D is perhaps TRBD1 (6 bases). The CDR3 loop spans 16 amino acids. V lost 1 base, J lost 0 bases, and 13 bases lay in between. Per the germline V gene, CDR1 is SGHRS and CDR2 is YFSETQ. CDR3 amino acids: CASSLFVGGLNTEAFF. In DNA, the CDR3 is TGCGCCAGCAGCTTGTTTGTGGGGGGCTTGAACACTGAAGCTTTCTTT.

This rearrangement joins TRBV6-5 to TRBJ2-7, with TRBD1 matching over 8 bases. Per germline, CDR1 MNHEY and CDR2 SVGAGI. This CDR3 contains 15 residues. The V and J ends lost 6 bases and 2 bases, in that order; junction bases with no gene match: 9. The CDR3 protein is CASSPTGGKTYEQYF. The CDR3 region has the DNA TGTGCCAGCAGCCCAACAGGGGGGAAGACCTACGAGCAGTACTTC.

The chain carries TRBV7-9 and TRBJ2-1; 10 bases line up with TRBD1. The CDR3 consists of 19 residues. Germline trimming cut 5 bases from V and 4 bases from J; bases unmatched to any gene: 17. Germline values: CDR1 SEHNR, CDR2 FQNEAQ (reference sequence). CDR3 region: CASSPGDRGRRLKYNEQFF. The CDR3 bases are TGTGCCAGCAGCCCCGGGGACAGGGGAAGAAGGCTAAAATACAATGAGCAGTTCTTC.

The chain joins TRBV6-6 to TRBJ2-3; the D is unclear. CDR3 length equals 12 residues. V was pared by 5 bases and J by 2 bases, with 5 bases between. CDR1 is MNHNY, CDR2 SVGAGI, per germline (reference sequence). CDR3 region: CASSQLTDTQYF. DNA of the CDR3: TGTGCCAGCAGTCAACTCACAGATACGCAGTATTTT.

This clonotype was recorded a few times. This chain connects TRBV7-8 to TRBJ1-1; perhaps TRBD1 as D (6 bases). V lost 2 bases and J lost 5, with 15 bases in between. Germline assignment: CDR1 SGHVS and CDR2 FQNEAQ. This CDR3 comprises 15 residues. CDR3 bases: TGTGCCAGCAGCTTAAAACCGGGACAATTAACTGAAGCTTTCTTT. It codes for CASSLKPGQLTEAFF. Together with reference TRBV7-8 and TRBJ1-1, the CDR3 gives the full variable domain: GAGVSQSPRYKVAKRGQDVALRCDPISGHVSLFWYQQALGQGPEFLTYFQNEAQLDKSGLPSDRFFAERPEGSVSTLKIQRTQQEDSAVYLCASSLKPGQLTEAFFGQGTRLTVV.

The chain joins TRBV11-2 to TRBJ2-7; TRBD1 is a possible D gene (7 bases). Trimming took 8 bases from V and 7 from J, leaving 21 bases between them. The CDR3 is 14 amino acids. Germline lookup yields CDR1 SGHAT and CDR2 FQNNGV. The CDR3 region has the DNA TGTGCCAGCCGTTCGGCAGGGGGGCCCCTGGAGCAGTACTTC. Its protein is CASRSAGGPLEQYF.

The chain is built from TRBV15 and TRBJ1-2, with D maybe TRBD1 (6 bases). Trimming cost V 0 bases and J 8 bases, with 13 bases left between them. Per the germline V gene, CDR1 is LNHNV and CDR2 is YYDKDF (reference sequence). This CDR3 contains 14 residues. CDR3 protein: CATSRDRRGGGYTF. The CDR3 DNA reads as TGTGCCACCAGCAGAGATCGCAGGGGTGGCGGCTACACCTTC.

The chain links TRBV5-4 to TRBJ1-1; 7 bases line up with TRBD1. Trimming took 4 bases from V and 1 from J; bases not matched to a gene: 10. CDR3 size: 16 residues. From germline, CDR1 is SGHNT and CDR2 YYREEE (reference sequence). CDR3 sequence: CASSGGTDRGNTEAFF. The CDR3 DNA follows: TGTGCCAGCAGCGGAGGGACAGACAGAGGGAACACTGAAGCTTTCTTT.

The chain combines TRBV7-9 with TRBJ2-7, with 8 nucleotides matching TRBD1. The germline gives CDR1 SEHNR, CDR2 FQNEAQ (reference sequence). After removal of 5 bases from V and 6 bases from J, the junction contained 12 bases not matched to a gene. The CDR3 has 15 residues. As DNA, the CDR3 is TGTGCCAGCAGCGGTCCTCCCGGACAGGGACTCGAGCAGTACTTC. It specifies CASSGPPGQGLEQYF.